These T cell receptor beta chains were read from a single sample in a study of cytomegalovirus exposure and HLA in healthy donors. TCRdb's copy holds only in-frame clones and misses some; the assay was immunoSEQ multiplex PCR. The sample has approximately 140,000 clones, just under 65% seen once. Specimen: PBMCs. These TCRs come from a woman aged 55-69 years in good health and CMV-seropositive. Both conserved end residues are part of each CDR3. The D gene is left open where the match is weak. Size is stated for part of the rows, as once, few or many counts, or as a class when the clone is expanded.

clone size	V gene	J gene	D gene	CDR3 protein	CDR3 DNA
NA	TRBV7-6	TRBJ2-7	TRBD2	CASSPGLAGGYEQYF	TGTGCCAGCAGCCCGGGACTAGCGGGAGGGTACGAGCAGTACTTC
few	TRBV6-5	TRBJ2-3	NA	CASSYITGITDTQYF	TGTGCCAGCAGTTACATCACGGGGATCACAGATACGCAGTATTTT
NA	TRBV5-1	TRBJ1-1	NA	CASSLRGGNTEAFF	TGCGCCAGCAGCTTGCGGGGGGGCAACACTGAAGCTTTCTTT
few	TRBV2	TRBJ1-2	NA	CASSAPELFHYGYTF	TGTGCCAGCAGTGCCCCAGAATTGTTTCACTATGGCTACACCTTC
NA	TRBV11-1	TRBJ2-5	TRBD1	CASSGLTGEETQYF	TGTGCCAGCAGCGGACTTACAGGGGAAGAGACCCAGTACTTC
NA	TRBV28	TRBJ2-1	NA	CASTPYSGPNEQFF	TGTGCCAGCACCCCCTACTCAGGGCCCAATGAGCAGTTCTTC
NA	TRBV4-3	TRBJ1-5	NA	CASSQDWTGNQPQHF	TGCGCCAGCAGCCAAGATTGGACAGGCAATCAGCCCCAGCATTTT
few	TRBV5-5	TRBJ1-2	NA	CASSLAREVSLGYTF	TGTGCCAGCAGCTTGGCCCGGGAAGTTAGCTTGGGCTACACCTTC
NA	TRBV5-8	TRBJ2-2	TRBD2	CASSSFRTSGGTGELFF	TGTGCCAGCAGCTCGTTTCGGACTAGCGGGGGCACCGGGGAGCTGTTTTTT
few	TRBV7-2	TRBJ2-3	TRBD2	CASSPRAGAGTDTQYF	TGTGCCAGCAGCCCCAGAGCGGGAGCGGGCACAGATACGCAGTATTTT
NA	TRBV7-9	TRBJ1-1	NA	CASSLYGTTTEAFF	TGTGCCAGCAGCTTGTACGGTACTACCACTGAAGCTTTCTTT
NA	TRBV2	TRBJ2-5	TRBD1	CASMGTGHETQYF	TGTGCCAGCATGGGGACAGGGCACGAGACCCAGTACTTC
few	TRBV11-2	TRBJ2-7	NA	CASSLDGFGSRLYEQYF	TGTGCCAGCAGCTTAGACGGTTTTGGGAGTCGGCTGTACGAGCAGTACTTC
NA	TRBV6-5	TRBJ2-5	TRBD1	CASRQQGATETQYF	TGTGCCAGCAGGCAACAGGGGGCTACAGAGACCCAGTACTTC
few	TRBV7-2	TRBJ1-5	TRBD1	CASGLQGDGQPQHF	TGTGCCAGCGGATTACAGGGGGACGGGCAGCCCCAGCATTTT
NA	TRBV5-4	TRBJ2-5	TRBD1	CASSFTWTGNKETQYF	TGTGCCAGCAGCTTCACCTGGACAGGGAATAAGGAGACCCAGTACTTC
NA	TRBV29-1	TRBJ2-7	TRBD2	CSVERLAGGGEQYF	TGCAGCGTTGAAAGACTAGCGGGAGGGGGTGAGCAGTACTTC
NA	TRBV14	TRBJ2-7	NA	CASSQSRLVRQYF	TGTGCCAGCAGCCAATCCCGACTAGTACGGCAGTACTTC
NA	TRBV18	TRBJ2-3	TRBD2	CASSGAGTDTQYF	TGTGCCAGCTCCGGAGCGGGGACAGATACGCAGTATTTT
NA	TRBV21-1	TRBJ1-1	NA	CASSTHRANTEAFF	TGTGCCAGCAGCACCCACAGGGCTAACACTGAAGCTTTCTTT
NA	TRBV7-2	TRBJ1-3	NA	CASSFRASGNTIYF	TGTGCCAGCAGCTTCCGAGCCTCTGGAAACACCATATATTTT
NA	TRBV25-1	TRBJ2-1	NA	CASSELGGTYNEQFF	TGTGCCAGCAGTGAATTGGGCGGGACTTACAATGAGCAGTTCTTC
once	TRBV6-6	TRBJ1-3	NA	CASQRVLSGNTIYF	TGTGCCAGCCAGCGGGTCCTCTCTGGAAACACCATATATTTT
NA	TRBV9	TRBJ1-5	NA	CASSWADGQPQHF	TGTGCCAGCAGCTGGGCCGACGGTCAGCCCCAGCATTTT
NA	TRBV7-2	TRBJ1-2	TRBD1	CASSLSGGQIYGYTF	TGTGCCAGCAGCTTATCAGGGGGCCAGATCTATGGCTACACCTTC
few	TRBV11-2	TRBJ2-1	NA	CASSLVGQHDNEQFF	TGTGCCAGCAGCTTAGTTGGACAGCATGACAATGAGCAGTTCTTC
NA	TRBV10-3	TRBJ2-1	NA	CAISESPQLVNEQFF	TGTGCCATCAGTGAGTCCCCCCAACTAGTCAATGAGCAGTTCTTC
NA	TRBV7-2	TRBJ2-2	NA	CASRLNGGSNTGELFF	TGTGCCAGCAGGTTGAACGGCGGATCTAACACCGGGGAGCTGTTTTTT
NA	TRBV5-1	TRBJ2-2	NA	CASSPRGGSGNTGELFF	TGCGCCAGCAGCCCTCGCGGCGGAAGTGGGAACACCGGGGAGCTGTTTTTT